A single sample gave rise to the 8 T cell receptor beta chains below, sequenced in a study of early T cells in non-severe SARS-CoV-2 infection. TCRdb re-derived calls from the 5' RACE reads in MiXCR, one entry per CDR3 protein. Found here are 69,000 or so distinct CDR3 sequences, about 4.9% of them singletons; the top ten hold about 3.6%. Sequencing was performed on whole blood, taken at baseline. The receptors originated from an adult who was a healthcare worker with PCR-confirmed SARS-CoV-2 infection or an uninfected control (not recorded which). The donor label of this sample is uncertain.

This chain connects TRBV6-4 to TRBJ1-1; D is perhaps TRBD1 (6 bases). V gave up 2 bases and J gave up 7 bases, with 17 bases separating them. The CDR3 loop spans 15 amino acids. Germline V gene data show CDR1 as MRHNA and CDR2 as SNTAGT. The CDR3 is CASSDGGGGSGEAFF. In DNA, the CDR3 is TGTGCCAGCAGTGACGGGGGCGGAGGATCAGGTGAAGCTTTCTTT.

The chain couples TRBV5-1 to TRBJ1-1; D remains unclear. The ends were cut back, 0 bases at V and 2 bases at J, with 14 bases in the middle. The germline gives CDR1 SGHRS, CDR2 YFSETQ. This CDR3 comprises 16 residues. Written as DNA, the CDR3 is TGCGCCAGCAGCTTGGATTTTTCCCCAGCTAACACTGAAGCTTTCTTT. Translating gives CASSLDFSPANTEAFF.

This clonotype has more than one count but fewer than ten. V gene TRBV29-1 combines with J gene TRBJ2-7; D might be TRBD1 (6 bases). From germline, CDR1 is SQVTM and CDR2 ANQGSEA. The CDR3 sequence is 12 residues long. V lost 4 bases and J lost 4, with 11 bases in between. Written as DNA, the CDR3 is TGCAGCGTTGTGCCTGACAGGTACGAGCAGTACTTC. Amino acids: CSVVPDRYEQYF.

The chain employs TRBV5-8 and TRBJ1-5; 7 bases map to TRBD1. V trimming: 1 base; J trimming: 2 bases; junction bases outside the gene matches: 9. CDR1 and CDR2 from the germline V gene are SGHTS and YDEGEE. The CDR3 consists of 17 residues. Written as DNA, the CDR3 is TGTGCCAGCAGCTTGAATCAAGGGGGCAGGGGCAATCAGCCCCAGCATTTT. Its translation: CASSLNQGGRGNQPQHF.

This clonotype was observed at least ten times. V usage is TRBV6-1 and J usage is TRBJ2-7, with D hard to call. Germline lookup yields CDR1 MNHNS and CDR2 SASEGT. V lost 7 bases and J lost 7, with 20 bases in between. The length of the CDR3 is 14 residues. For the CDR3, the DNA is TGTGCCAGCACAACTTCATCGCCCCTCTTTGAGCAGTACTTC. Protein product: CASTTSSPLFEQYF.

This clonotype appeared many times. The rearrangement links TRBV6-5 to TRBJ2-3; perhaps TRBD1 as D (6 bases). The CDR3 has 18 amino acids. Germline loops: CDR1 MNHEY, CDR2 SVGAGI. V lost 4 bases and J 0 bases, leaving 20 bases between the germline ends. Here the CDR3 reads CASSFYWKGQGSTDTQYF. CDR3 in DNA: TGTGCCAGCAGTTTCTACTGGAAGGGGCAGGGGAGCACAGATACGCAGTATTTT.

The V call is TRBV11-2, the J call TRBJ1-5; D gene ambiguous. Trimming removed 0 bases at V and 4 bases at J, with 4 bases between. In germline, CDR1 is SGHAT, CDR2 FQNNGV. The CDR3 covers 13 residues. The CDR3 reads CASSLDLNQPQHF. The CDR3 nucleotides read TGTGCCAGCAGCTTAGATCTGAATCAGCCCCAGCATTTT.

The chain links TRBV5-1 to TRBJ2-3; no clear D. The germline CDR1 and CDR2 sequences are SGHRS and YFSETQ. This CDR3 region has 15 residues. V was cut by 2 bases and J by 1 base, with 11 bases left in between. CDR3 in amino acids: CASSLVMDRTDTQYF. The CDR3 DNA is TGCGCCAGCAGCTTAGTTATGGACCGCACAGATACGCAGTATTTT. The full variable domain, completed using reference TRBV5-1 and TRBJ2-3, is KAGVTQTPRYLIKTRGQQVTLSCSPISGHRSVSWYQQTPGQGLQFLFEYFSETQRNKGNFPGRFSGRQFSNSRSEMNVSTLELGDSALYLCASSLVMDRTDTQYFGPGTRLTVL.